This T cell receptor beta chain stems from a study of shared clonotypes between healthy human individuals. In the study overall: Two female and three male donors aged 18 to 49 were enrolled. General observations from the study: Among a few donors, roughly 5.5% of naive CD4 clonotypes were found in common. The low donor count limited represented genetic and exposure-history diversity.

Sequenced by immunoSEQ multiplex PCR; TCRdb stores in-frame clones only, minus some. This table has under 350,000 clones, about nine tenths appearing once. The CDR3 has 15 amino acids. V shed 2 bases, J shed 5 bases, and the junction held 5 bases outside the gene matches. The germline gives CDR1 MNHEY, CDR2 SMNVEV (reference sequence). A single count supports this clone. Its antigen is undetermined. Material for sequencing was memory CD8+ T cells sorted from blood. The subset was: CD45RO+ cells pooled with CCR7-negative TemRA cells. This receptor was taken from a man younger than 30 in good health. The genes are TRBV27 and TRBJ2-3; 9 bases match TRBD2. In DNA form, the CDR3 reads TGTGCCAGCAGTTTAGCGGGGGGGCGCGGAGATACGCAGTATTTT. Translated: CASSLAGGRGDTQYF.